This T cell receptor (beta chain) appears in the sequencing data of a study of blood T cell repertoires in COVID-19. Produced via immunoSEQ multiplex PCR; TCRdb's table is partial and in-frame only. The sample lists about 110,000 clones; over 80% were seen once. This clone was seen just once. The CDR3 is made up of 15 amino acids. CDR1 is MDHEN, CDR2 SYDVKM, per germline. The V gene end was trimmed by 5 bases and the J gene end by 8 bases; junction bases not matched to a gene: 12. Sequenced material: peripheral blood. The chain joins TRBV28 to TRBJ2-1; TRBD1 aligns across 7 bases. This sequence originates from a woman between 70 and 85 years old with acute or convalescent COVID-19. CDR3 DNA sequence: TGTGCCAGCAGTAGGGACAGAGGCCTGGGGGATGAGCAGTTCTTC. This gives the protein CASSRDRGLGDEQFF. Full variable domain (outside the CDR3, taken from reference TRBV28 and TRBJ2-1): DVKVTQSSRYLVKRTGEKVFLECVQDMDHENMFWYRQDPGLGLRLIYFSYDVKMKEKGDIPEGYSVSREKKERFSLILESASTNQTSMYLCASSRDRGLGDEQFFGPGTRLTVL.